These 23 T cell receptor beta chains were all obtained from the same sample, sequenced in a study of cytomegalovirus exposure and HLA in healthy donors. A multiplex PCR was run with 60 Vbeta primers and 13 Jbeta primers. Only in-frame clones appear in the TCRdb table, and some are missing; sequencing was by immunoSEQ multiplex PCR. Of roughly 120,000 clones in the sample, about 8.6% are singletons; the top ten hold around 6%. Input material: PBMCs. Receptors originate from a woman aged 40 to 50 in good health and CMV-seropositive.

In this sample, this clone turned up a few times. The chain links TRBV5-5 to TRBJ1-2, with TRBD1 matching 7 bases. This CDR3 region has 14 residues. Germline CDR1 is SGHKS and CDR2 is YYEKEE (reference sequence). The V and J ends lost 2 bases and 4 bases, in that order; junction bases with no gene match: 5. This chain's CDR3 is CASSFDRAAYGYTF. DNA for the CDR3: TGTGCCAGCAGCTTCGACAGGGCTGCCTATGGCTACACCTTC.

This clone has just a few counts. The V gene is TRBV2, the J gene TRBJ1-2; D gene unclear. The CDR3 covers 14 residues. V was shortened by 0 bases and J by 7 bases, with 12 bases between the two germline ends. CDR1 is SNHLY, CDR2 FYNNEI, per germline. CDR3 residues: CASSEARAEAGYTF. DNA for the CDR3: TGTGCCAGCAGTGAAGCGCGGGCAGAGGCTGGCTACACCTTC.

To note about this clone: Germline and junction disagree at one end, which may indicate a read error. CDR3 DNA: TGTGCCTGGAGTTGGGGGACAGGTTACTTTAACTATGGCTACTCCTTC. The encoded protein is CAWSWGTGYFNYGYSF. The chain is built from TRBV30 and TRBJ1-2; TRBD1 agrees at 8 bases. The germline V gene encodes CDR1 GTSNPN and CDR2 SVGIG (reference sequence). This CDR3 comprises 16 residues.

The V call is TRBV2, the J call TRBJ2-1, with D possibly TRBD2 on 7 matching bases. Germline values: CDR1 SNHLY, CDR2 FYNNEI. This CDR3 contains 14 residues. With 6 bases removed from V and 9 bases from J, the gap between germline ends came to 18 bases. The CDR3 sequence: CASSGQGREGEQFF. The CDR3 DNA follows: TGTGCCAGCAGCGGCCAGGGGAGGGAGGGTGAGCAGTTCTTC.

This chain joins TRBV14 and TRBJ1-2; D is possibly TRBD1 (5 bases). The CDR3 runs 13 residues. CDR1 is SGHDN, CDR2 FVKESK, per germline. Deletions cut 4 bases from V and 2 bases from J, with 8 bases between. The CDR3 DNA sequence: TGTGCCAGCAGCCCGACAGAGAACTATGGCTACACCTTC. This sequence encodes CASSPTENYGYTF.

In this sample, this clone turned up a few times. This chain connects TRBV6-6 to TRBJ2-1; the D gene is possibly TRBD2 (5 bases). Per the germline V gene, CDR1 is MNHNY and CDR2 is SVGAGI (reference sequence). This CDR3 spans 14 amino acids. V gave up 0 bases and J gave up 5 bases, with 8 bases separating them. CDR3: CASSYSTGNNEQFF. The CDR3 nucleotides are TGTGCCAGCAGTTACTCGACCGGGAACAATGAGCAGTTCTTC.

V is TRBV6-5 and J is TRBJ2-3, with 7 bases identical to TRBD1. Trimming cost V 6 bases and J 12 bases; bases outside gene matches: 15. The CDR3 spans 14 residues. Germline loops: CDR1 MNHEY, CDR2 SVGAGI. CDR3 in amino acids: CASSEQGQAERQYF. The CDR3, as DNA: TGTGCCAGCAGCGAACAAGGACAGGCCGAACGCCAGTATTTT.

The chain is built from TRBV5-6 and TRBJ1-2; no firm D call. Germline loops: CDR1 SGHDT, CDR2 YYEEEE. The CDR3 has 15 amino acids. Between the trimmed V and J ends, which lost 0 bases and 0 bases, there was a span of 9 bases. In DNA, the CDR3 is TGTGCCAGCAGCTTGGGATCCTCAGCTAACTATGGCTACACCTTC. This gives the protein CASSLGSSANYGYTF.

This clone has more than one count but fewer than ten. This rearrangement joins TRBV5-6 to TRBJ2-7; D is unclear. Trimming left V 1 base short and J 5 bases short, with 13 bases between. Germline V gives CDR1 SGHDT, CDR2 YYEEEE. The length of the CDR3 is 14 residues. The CDR3 coding sequence is TGTGCCAGCAGCTTGAAACCTCCTTCGGACGAGCAGTACTTC. Amino acids: CASSLKPPSDEQYF. Supplemented by reference TRBV5-6 and TRBJ2-7, the full variable domain reads DAGVTQSPTHLIKTRGQQVTLRCSPKSGHDTVSWYQQALGQGPQFIFQYYEEEERQRGNFPDRFSGHQFPNYSSELNVNALLLGDSALYLCASSLKPPSDEQYFGPGTRLTVT.

This clone was seen a few times. V gene TRBV5-1 combines with J gene TRBJ2-5; D not certain. The CDR3 totals 14 residues. V was trimmed by 0 bases and J by 1 base, leaving 7 bases between them. In germline, CDR1 is SGHRS, CDR2 YFSETQ. The chain's CDR3 is CASSLVAAQETQYF. CDR3 sequence (DNA): TGCGCCAGCAGCTTGGTAGCAGCCCAAGAGACCCAGTACTTC.

The sample holds a few counts of this clone. For the CDR3, the DNA is TGTGCCAGCAGCCAATTCGGACAGCTTCCCCCAACTAATGAAAAACTGTTTTTT. Protein: CASSQFGQLPPTNEKLFF. This chain connects TRBV7-6 to TRBJ1-4; D is perhaps TRBD1 (6 bases). Germline V gives CDR1 SGHVS, CDR2 FNYEAQ. Trimming removed 5 bases at V and 0 bases at J, with 19 bases between. The CDR3 runs to 18 residues.

The chain is built from TRBV12-5 and TRBJ2-1; 8 positions agree with TRBD2. Germline CDR1 LGHNT, CDR2 FRNRAP. The CDR3 length is 16 residues. J was trimmed by 7 bases and V by 1 base; bases with no gene match: 9. CDR3 amino acids: CASGLATGTRGNEQFF. Written as DNA, the CDR3 is TGTGCTAGTGGTTTGGCAACCGGGACTAGGGGGAATGAGCAGTTCTTC.

The chain combines TRBV11-2 with TRBJ2-1; 7 bases match TRBD2. This CDR3 has 14 amino acids. Germline assignment: CDR1 SGHAT and CDR2 FQNNGV. Unmatched junction bases numbered 13, after V lost 10 bases and J lost 7 bases. The CDR3 reads CATSLRGVGNEQFF. The CDR3 region has the DNA TGTGCCACCTCCCTCCGGGGGGTAGGGAATGAGCAGTTCTTC. Using reference TRBV11-2 and TRBJ2-1 for the parts outside the CDR3, the full variable domain is EAGVAQSPRYKIIEKRQSVAFWCNPISGHATLYWYQQILGQGPKLLIQFQNNGVVDDSQLPKDRFSAERLKGVDSTLKIQPAKLEDSAVYLCATSLRGVGNEQFFGPGTRLTVL.

This clone has just a few counts. This chain uses TRBV7-6 with TRBJ2-3; 9 nucleotides line up with TRBD1. This CDR3 comprises 16 residues. V gave up 5 bases and J gave up 3 bases; unmatched junction bases: 9. Germline V CDR1 and CDR2: SGHVS, FNYEAQ. The CDR3 loop reads CASSPLGDRATDTQYF. DNA of the CDR3: TGTGCCAGCAGCCCCCTCGGGGACAGGGCGACAGATACGCAGTATTTT. The full variable domain, its missing parts supplied by reference TRBV7-6 and TRBJ2-3, is GAGVSQSPRYKVTKRGQDVALRCDPISGHVSLYWYRQALGQGPEFLTYFNYEAQQDKSGLPNDRFSAERPEGSISTLTIQRTEQRDSAMYRCASSPLGDRATDTQYFGPGTRLTVL.

This clone was seen a handful of times. The chain links TRBV30 to TRBJ1-5, with TRBD1 matching over 9 bases. Germline CDR1 is GTSNPN and CDR2 is SVGIG (reference sequence). The trim removed 3 bases at V and 7 bases at J, leaving 4 bases unmatched. The CDR3 is made up of 13 amino acids. The CDR3 reads CAWSPDRGQPQHF. The CDR3 region has the DNA TGTGCCTGGAGCCCGGACAGGGGACAGCCCCAGCATTTT.

In its sample, this clone was seen once. At the DNA level, this CDR3 is encoded by other sequences in the same sample as well. This rearrangement joins TRBV4-1 to TRBJ2-7; a possible D gene is TRBD2 (6 bases). The CDR3 spans 16 residues. The V and J ends lost 1 base and 7 bases respectively, with 20 bases between them. Germline assignment: CDR1 MGHRA and CDR2 YSYEKL. CDR3 DNA: TGCGCCAGCAGCCAAGGGACGGAGATATGGCGGGGTGAGCAGTACTTC. This encodes CASSQGTEIWRGEQYF.

This clone has a handful of counts. This chain's CDR3 is CASSPPGGMNTEAFF. CDR3 DNA sequence: TGTGCCAGCTCACCTCCGGGAGGCATGAACACTGAAGCTTTCTTT. This chain links TRBV18 with TRBJ1-1; D remains ambiguous. This CDR3 contains 15 residues. The germline CDR1 and CDR2 sequences are KGHSH and LQKENI. V gave up 3 bases and J gave up 0 bases, with 11 bases separating them.

A few counts support this clone. The chain recombines TRBV11-3 with TRBJ1-1; 7 bases match TRBD1. V shed 4 bases and J 1 base; nucleotides not matched to a gene: 3. The germline V gene encodes CDR1 SGHNT and CDR2 YENEEA. This CDR3 has 14 amino acids. The CDR3 is CASSSGQQNTEAFF. The DNA of the CDR3 is TGTGCCAGCAGCTCGGGACAGCAGAACACTGAAGCTTTCTTT. Using reference TRBV11-3 and TRBJ1-1 for the parts outside the CDR3, the full variable domain is EAGVVQSPRYKIIEKKQPVAFWCNPISGHNTLYWYLQNLGQGPELLIRYENEEAVDDSQLPKDRFSAERLKGVDSTLKIQPAELGDSAVYLCASSSGQQNTEAFFGQGTRLTVV.

V and J are TRBV14 and TRBJ2-5; 8 positions match TRBD1. V was clipped by 0 bases and J by 6 bases; unmatched bases: 9. The length of the CDR3 is 16 residues. CDR1 and CDR2 (germline): SGHDN, FVKESK. This chain's CDR3 is CASSQEARGRGKTQYF. The DNA of the CDR3 is TGTGCCAGCAGCCAAGAGGCCAGGGGGCGAGGAAAGACCCAGTACTTC. Looking up the rest from reference TRBV14 and TRBJ2-5 gives the full variable domain: EAGVTQFPSHSVIEKGQTVTLRCDPISGHDNLYWYRRVMGKEIKFLLHFVKESKQDESGMPNNRFLAERTGGTYSTLKVQPAELEDSGVYFCASSQEARGRGKTQYFGPGTRLLVL.

The chain is built from TRBV5-1 and TRBJ2-1; tentative D call: TRBD1 (6 bases). Looked up from germline, CDR1 is SGHRS and CDR2 is YFSETQ. The CDR3 covers 17 residues. Trimming removed 7 bases at V and 6 bases at J, with 26 bases between. The CDR3 DNA follows: TGCGCCAGCCAGATCAGAACGACAGGTCCTCGTTTCAATGAGCAGTTCTTC. This sequence encodes CASQIRTTGPRFNEQFF. The whole variable domain, remainder taken from reference TRBV5-1 and TRBJ2-1, is KAGVTQTPRYLIKTRGQQVTLSCSPISGHRSVSWYQQTPGQGLQFLFEYFSETQRNKGNFPGRFSGRQFSNSRSEMNVSTLELGDSALYLCASQIRTTGPRFNEQFFGPGTRLTVL.

This sequence joins TRBV6-1 and TRBJ1-4; D gene uncertain. The CDR3 is made up of 13 amino acids. The V and J ends lost 10 bases and 0 bases respectively, with 9 bases between them. Germline CDR1 reads MNHNS; CDR2 reads SASEGT. CDR3 protein: CATTGSTNEKLFF. In nucleotides, the CDR3 is TGTGCCACCACGGGGTCAACTAATGAAAAACTGTTTTTT.

This clone was seen more than once but under ten times. The chain has TRBV27 and TRBJ2-5, with TRBD2 identical over 10 bases. The CDR3 loop spans 15 amino acids. Germline V gene sequence: CDR1 MNHEY, CDR2 SMNVEV (reference sequence). Trimming at V came to 3 bases and at J to 2 bases, leaving 3 bases not matched to a gene. CDR3 region: CASSFTLAGQETQYF. The CDR3 region has the DNA TGTGCCAGCAGTTTCACACTAGCGGGACAAGAGACCCAGTACTTC.

In its sample, this clone was seen a few times. The chain employs TRBV5-1 and TRBJ1-2; TRBD1 is a possible D gene (6 bases). V shed 0 bases and J shed 8 bases, with 17 bases lying between them. Looked up from germline, CDR1 is SGHRS and CDR2 is YFSETQ. CDR3 length: 15 amino acids. In DNA form, the CDR3 reads TGCGCCAGCAGCTTGGACAGGGTATCCCCTGGCGGCTACACCTTC. Its protein is CASSLDRVSPGGYTF.